Below, 23 T cell receptor beta chains from the same sample are listed, as sequenced in a study of blood T cell repertoires in COVID-19. Using immunoSEQ multiplex PCR, the repertoire was profiled, and TCRdb retains in-frame clones only, with some absent. The data hold 250,000 to 350,000 clones, with 88% observed a single time. The sample was PBMCs or T cells enriched from blood (not recorded which). These receptor sequences come from a woman in her forties or fifties who had recovered from COVID-19.

The table lists this clone with a count of one. The chain is built from TRBV3-1 (or the pseudogene TRBV3-2) and TRBJ2-7; tentatively, D is TRBD1 (6 bases). The germline V gene encodes CDR1 LGHDT and CDR2 YNNKEL (reference sequence). V dropped 3 bases and J dropped 1 base, with 16 bases sitting between them. The CDR3 is made up of 16 amino acids. The CDR3 DNA reads TGTGCCAGCAGCCAGCCCTCGGGACATAGGTCCTACGAGCAGTACTTC. It encodes CASSQPSGHRSYEQYF.

The V gene is TRBV24-1, the J gene TRBJ2-7, with D possibly TRBD2 on 6 matching bases. Germline values: CDR1 KGHDR, CDR2 SFDVKD. The CDR3 runs to 13 residues. The ends were cut back, 6 bases at V and 6 bases at J, with 14 bases in the middle. The CDR3 region has the DNA TGTGCCACCAGTACACCCGGACTAAGCGAGCAGTACTTC. Amino acid sequence: CATSTPGLSEQYF.

Written as DNA, the CDR3 is TGTGCCAGCAGTTTACCGGTTTTAGGGGGGGGCCAGCCCCAGCATTTT. Amino acid sequence: CASSLPVLGGGQPQHF. This chain joins TRBV28 and TRBJ1-5; tentatively, D is TRBD1 (6 bases). Trimming removed 2 bases at V and 7 bases at J, with 18 bases between. The CDR3 has 16 amino acids. Germline-derived CDR1 and CDR2 are MDHEN and SYDVKM.

The J gene is TRBJ1-6, the V gene TRBV9; D unresolved. Trimming stripped 0 bases from V and 2 bases from J, with 9 bases between. CDR3 size: 16 residues. Per germline, CDR1 SGDLS and CDR2 YYNGEE. The CDR3 DNA is TGTGCCAGCAGCGTAGCCGGAGTCCCCTATAATTCACCCCTCCACTTT. Its protein is CASSVAGVPYNSPLHF.

This chain uses TRBV6-6 with TRBJ1-4, with 9 bases lining up with TRBD1. V trimming: 6 bases; J trimming: 7 bases; junction bases outside the gene matches: 9. The germline V gene has CDR1 MNHNY and CDR2 SVGAGI (reference sequence). The CDR3 extends over 15 amino acids. The CDR3 DNA sequence: TGTGCCAGCAGGGACAGGGGCGGCGGAGGTGAAAAACTGTTTTTT. Protein: CASRDRGGGGEKLFF.

V is TRBV18 and J is TRBJ2-1; TRBD1 matches 8 bases. The CDR3 has 20 residues. Trimming at V came to 1 base and at J to 6 bases, leaving 20 bases not matched to a gene. Per the germline V gene, CDR1 is KGHSH and CDR2 is LQKENI. The CDR3 sequence is CASSPQVWTGSAQLFNEQFF. The CDR3 nucleotides are TGTGCCAGCTCACCACAAGTTTGGACAGGGTCAGCTCAGCTCTTCAATGAGCAGTTCTTC.

The rearrangement joins TRBV19 to TRBJ1-5; the D gene is possibly TRBD1 (6 bases). CDR3 length equals 13 residues. The germline gives CDR1 LNHDA, CDR2 SQIVND (reference sequence). V lost 4 bases and J 9 bases, leaving 13 bases between the germline ends. CDR3 sequence (DNA): TGTGCCAGTAGTACCCAGGGGAAGGCGCCCCAGCATTTT. Protein: CASSTQGKAPQHF.

The V call is TRBV13, the J call TRBJ2-7, with a possible D match to TRBD2 (5 bases). The germline V and J ends were trimmed by 3 bases and 3 bases, with 15 bases remaining between them. CDR1 PRHDT and CDR2 FYEKMQ come from the germline V gene (reference sequence). The CDR3 loop spans 15 amino acids. The CDR3 bases are TGTGCCAGCAGCTTGGTCGAAGGAGGTTTCTACGAGCAGTACTTC. It encodes CASSLVEGGFYEQYF. Full variable domain (remainder filled in from reference TRBV13 and TRBJ2-7): AAGVIQSPRHLIKEKRETATLKCYPIPRHDTVYWYQQGPGQDPQFLISFYEKMQSDKGSIPDRFSAQQFSDYHSELNMSSLELGDSALYFCASSLVEGGFYEQYFGPGTRLTVT.

The rearrangement uses TRBV4-2 and TRBJ2-3; 11 positions match TRBD1. Germline lookup yields CDR1 LGHNA and CDR2 YNFKEQ. Trimming removed 4 bases from V and 6 bases from J; junction bases left unmatched: 15. The CDR3 loop spans 18 amino acids. The CDR3 DNA follows: TGTGCCAGCAGCCGGTCTCGGACAGGGGGCGATTTAAGGGATACGCAGTATTTT. It is translated as CASSRSRTGGDLRDTQYF.

V usage is TRBV6-5 and J usage is TRBJ2-1; 8 nucleotides agree with TRBD1. Germline-derived CDR1 and CDR2 are MNHEY and SVGAGI. The V gene end was trimmed by 4 bases and the J gene end by 8 bases; junction bases not matched to a gene: 13. The CDR3 is 16 residues long. This CDR3 is CASSSPRTGSGDEQFF. CDR3 nucleotide sequence: TGTGCCAGCAGTTCCCCACGGACAGGGAGTGGCGATGAGCAGTTCTTC.

J is TRBJ1-1 and V is TRBV7-9; no definite D call. The CDR3 is made up of 14 amino acids. V lost 5 bases and J lost 0, with 10 bases in between. Germline V gene lookup returns CDR1 SEHNR and CDR2 FQNEAQ (reference sequence). The CDR3 nucleotides read TGTGCCAGCAGCCGAGTTAATATGAACACTGAAGCTTTCTTT. Encoded protein: CASSRVNMNTEAFF.

This sequence joins TRBV5-4 and TRBJ1-2; 7 bases are shared with TRBD1. J gave up 0 bases and V 4 bases, and 6 bases lay outside the gene matches. This CDR3 comprises 15 residues. From germline, CDR1 is SGHNT and CDR2 YYREEE (reference sequence). The CDR3 DNA sequence: TGTGCCAGCAGCCACCGGGACAGCGCTAACTATGGCTACACCTTC. Translated, it gives CASSHRDSANYGYTF.

The chain employs TRBV5-1 and TRBJ1-2; 12 positions agree with TRBD1. The ends lost 3 bases at V and 7 bases at J; junction bases unmatched: 4. CDR3 length: 14 residues. Germline V gene sequence: CDR1 SGHRS, CDR2 YFSETQ. The CDR3: CASSWGQGAGGYTF. In DNA, the CDR3 is TGCGCCAGCAGCTGGGGACAGGGGGCTGGTGGCTACACCTTC.

The gene calls are TRBV24-1 and TRBJ2-1; D not certain. Trimming took 3 bases from V and 0 from J, leaving 11 bases between them. The CDR3 extends over 16 amino acids. Germline values: CDR1 KGHDR, CDR2 SFDVKD. The DNA of the CDR3 is TGTGCCACCAGTGATCTACAAGGCGGCTCCTACAATGAGCAGTTCTTC. Protein: CATSDLQGGSYNEQFF.

The rearrangement joins TRBV28 to TRBJ1-2; the match to TRBD1 covers 7 bases. The germline CDR1 and CDR2 sequences are MDHEN and SYDVKM. The CDR3 loop spans 12 amino acids. V lost 7 bases and J lost 8; bases outside the gene matches: 7. CDR3 amino acids: CASTDRLKGYTF. CDR3 nucleotide sequence: TGTGCCAGCACGGACAGGCTTAAGGGCTACACCTTC.

The chain uses TRBV10-3 and TRBJ1-2, with unresolved D. Trimming removed 6 bases at V and 3 bases at J, with 11 bases between. There are 13 residues in the CDR3. Germline values: CDR1 ENHRY, CDR2 SYGVKD. The CDR3 bases are TGTGCCATCAGCCAGACGGGTGACTATGGCTACACCTTC. Translated, it gives CAISQTGDYGYTF.

This chain joins TRBV7-9 and TRBJ1-6, with D unclear. The germline V and J ends were trimmed by 1 base and 6 bases, with 10 bases remaining between them. CDR1 SEHNR and CDR2 FQNEAQ come from the germline V gene (reference sequence). The CDR3 sequence is 15 residues long. For the CDR3, the DNA is TGTGCCAGCAGCTTAGATAGCAGCCCTAATTCACCCCTCCACTTT. This encodes CASSLDSSPNSPLHF. The full variable domain, its missing parts supplied by reference TRBV7-9 and TRBJ1-6, is DTGVSQNPRHKITKRGQNVTFRCDPISEHNRLYWYRQTLGQGPEFLTYFQNEAQLEKSRLLSDRFSAERPKGSFSTLEIQRTEQGDSAMYLCASSLDSSPNSPLHFGNGTRLTVT.

This clone was counted only a few times. The chain couples TRBV6-6 to TRBJ2-1, with 9 positions matching TRBD1. Germline CDR1 reads MNHNY; CDR2 reads SVGAGI (reference sequence). The CDR3 is made up of 13 amino acids. V shed 2 bases, J shed 15 bases, and the junction held 8 bases outside the gene matches. CDR3 residues: CASSYRDRAGWFF. The CDR3 region has the DNA TGTGCCAGCAGTTACAGGGACAGGGCTGGGTGGTTCTTC.

The V and J genes are TRBV19 and TRBJ1-5; perhaps TRBD1 as D (6 bases). The germline V gene encodes CDR1 LNHDA and CDR2 SQIVND (reference sequence). The germline V and J ends were trimmed by 0 bases and 3 bases, with 15 bases remaining between them. The CDR3 loop spans 17 amino acids. CDR3 DNA sequence: TGTGCCAGTAGTATAGATCTCCAACAGGGTACCAATCAGCCCCAGCATTTT. It specifies CASSIDLQQGTNQPQHF.

The chain has TRBV7-2 and TRBJ2-1, with D possibly being TRBD2 (6 bases). The length of the CDR3 is 17 residues. CDR1 is SGHTA and CDR2 is FQGNSA in the germline V gene. With 0 bases removed from V and 5 bases from J, the gap between germline ends came to 17 bases. The CDR3: CASSLAIGSGRNNEQFF. The DNA of the CDR3 is TGTGCCAGCAGCTTAGCCATAGGTAGCGGACGCAACAATGAGCAGTTCTTC.

The chain carries TRBV4-3 and TRBJ2-1, with TRBD1 identical over 10 bases. V dropped 3 bases and J dropped 2; count of bases not matched to a gene: 1. Germline V CDR1 and CDR2: LGHNA, YSLEER. This CDR3 comprises 15 residues. CDR3 amino acids: CASSHGQGAYNEQFF. The DNA for the CDR3 is TGCGCCAGCAGCCACGGACAGGGGGCCTACAATGAGCAGTTCTTC.

This chain connects TRBV27 to TRBJ1-2; tentative D call: TRBD1 (5 bases). CDR1 and CDR2 (germline): MNHEY, SMNVEV (reference sequence). This CDR3 has 14 residues. Trimming took 3 bases from V and 5 from J, leaving 13 bases between them. CDR3 nucleotides: TGTGCCAGCAGTTTGACCTCGGGGGATTATGGCTACACCTTC. It yields the protein CASSLTSGDYGYTF.

This chain links TRBV30 with TRBJ2-2; 7 bases fit TRBD2. Germline V gives CDR1 GTSNPN, CDR2 SVGIG (reference sequence). This CDR3 spans 15 amino acids. Trimming removed 3 bases from V and 4 bases from J; junction bases left unmatched: 8. CDR3 DNA sequence: TGTGCCTGGAGCCTGGCGGGAGTAAGCACCGGGGAGCTGTTTTTT. Residues: CAWSLAGVSTGELFF.